The clone carrying this T cell receptor (beta chain) was detected many times. Its antigen is currently unknown. Every donor provided roughly 10 milliliters of peripheral blood. The sample is drawn from a study of blood T cells in healthy people across ages. Trimming left V 0 bases short and J 4 bases short, with 12 bases between. The CDR3 is 14 amino acids. Germline assignment: CDR1 DFQATT and CDR2 SNEGSKA (reference sequence). Points from the study as a whole: It was found that TCR beta diversity correlated strongly with the percentage of naive T cells.

For the second PCR, which ran for about 7 to 12 cycles, a sample-barcoded 5' primer and a J-beta primer mix were used. Template switching added a 12-random-nucleotide identifier to every cDNA molecule. TCRdb recomputed calls from the 5' RACE reads with MiXCR, one row per CDR3 protein. Of about 930,000 distinct CDR3 sequences in the sample, 25% to 35% were seen once. The same data also contributed to another study, on T cells of mothers and their children.

The clonotype comes from a woman aged 35 to 49 in good health. This sequence joins TRBV20-1 and TRBJ2-5, with D perhaps assigned TRBD1 or TRBD2 (5 bases each). The material sequenced was blood. The CDR3 loop reads CSARDGGPRETQYF. CDR3 nucleotide sequence: TGCAGTGCTAGAGATGGGGGACCCCGAGAGACCCAGTACTTC.